These 28 T cell receptor beta chains were sequenced from one sample in a study of shared clonotypes between healthy human individuals. Clones were read by immunoSEQ multiplex PCR, and TCRdb kept only the in-frame ones, dropping some. The sample shows about 2.4 million clones, around 94% of them seen only once. The source material was naive CD4+ T cells sorted from blood. Regarding subset: CD45RA+ positively selected. The receptors originated from a man younger than 30 in good health.

The chain uses TRBV6-1 and TRBJ1-2, with D uncertain. Germline V CDR1 and CDR2: MNHNS, SASEGT. This CDR3 is 14 amino acids long. The V end was cut by 3 bases, the J end by 8 bases, with 16 bases between. This CDR3 reads CASSDPGFREGYTF. The CDR3, as DNA: TGTGCCAGCAGTGATCCCGGGTTCCGCGAGGGCTACACCTTC.

The rearrangement uses TRBV7-6 and TRBJ2-6; the D gene is possibly TRBD2 (5 bases). In germline, CDR1 is SGHVS, CDR2 FNYEAQ. The ends were cut back, 4 bases at V and 4 bases at J, with 14 bases in the middle. The CDR3 is made up of 16 amino acids. CDR3 nucleotides: TGTGCCAGCAGCTGGCGCCTTAGCGAGGGGGCCAACGTCCTGACTTTC. It is translated as CASSWRLSEGANVLTF.

This chain connects TRBV19 to TRBJ2-7; tentatively, D is TRBD1 or TRBD2 (5 bases each). V was pared by 2 bases and J by 6 bases, with 14 bases between. This CDR3 spans 14 amino acids. In germline, CDR1 is LNHDA, CDR2 SQIVND (reference sequence). The CDR3 nucleotides read TGTGCCAGTAGTATATCAGGCAGGGCGGGCGAGCAGTACTTC. Its protein is CASSISGRAGEQYF.

Concerning this clone: In the same sample, other DNA sequences code for this CDR3. The chain links TRBV9 to TRBJ2-3; tentatively, D is TRBD2 (6 bases). The germline CDR1 and CDR2 sequences are SGDLS and YYNGEE. The CDR3 runs to 15 residues. Trimming took 0 bases from V and 3 from J, leaving 11 bases between them. The CDR3: CASSVGGRGTDTQYF. The CDR3 DNA reads as TGTGCCAGCAGCGTAGGAGGGCGGGGAACAGATACGCAGTATTTT.

The rearrangement links TRBV19 to TRBJ1-4; no clear D. The CDR3 totals 14 residues. The V end was cut by 5 bases, the J end by 4 bases, with 11 bases between. Germline-derived CDR1 and CDR2 are LNHDA and SQIVND (reference sequence). CDR3: CASSPPVVNEKLFF. CDR3 nucleotide sequence: TGTGCCAGTAGTCCTCCAGTCGTTAATGAAAAACTGTTTTTT.

The chain employs TRBV30 and TRBJ2-3; D remains ambiguous. This CDR3 region has 15 residues. V lost 2 bases to trimming and J lost 0 bases, with 12 bases between them. Germline values: CDR1 GTSNPN, CDR2 SVGIG (reference sequence). The CDR3 protein is CAWSPEGRSTDTQYF. Written as DNA, the CDR3 is TGTGCCTGGAGTCCCGAAGGACGGAGCACAGATACGCAGTATTTT.

V usage is TRBV11-1 and J usage is TRBJ2-7; 7 bases map to TRBD2. Germline CDR1 SGHAT, CDR2 FQDESV (reference sequence). J was trimmed by 3 bases and V by 5 bases; bases with no gene match: 7. This CDR3 spans 14 amino acids. Here the CDR3 DNA reads TGTGCCAGCAGCCAACGATCGGGGGGCTACGAGCAGTACTTC. The encoded protein is CASSQRSGGYEQYF.

DNA for the CDR3: TGTGCCAGCAGCGTTACTACCTATAATTCACCCCTCCACTTT. It yields the protein CASSVTTYNSPLHF. The chain combines TRBV27 with TRBJ1-6; D call uncertain. CDR1 MNHEY and CDR2 SMNVEV come from the germline V gene (reference sequence). V was clipped by 6 bases and J by 2 bases, with 8 bases between them. CDR3 length: 14 amino acids.

The DNA for the CDR3 is TGTGCCAGCAGCCCAATCGGGGACAGAGAAGCTTTCTTT. It yields the protein CASSPIGDREAFF. The chain couples TRBV7-9 to TRBJ1-1, with TRBD1 identical over 7 bases. Trimming took 5 bases from V and 8 from J; bases not matched to a gene: 8. The V gene's germline CDR1 is SEHNR and CDR2 FQNEAQ (reference sequence). The CDR3 is 13 residues long.

V is TRBV5-1 and J is TRBJ1-2, with D maybe TRBD1 (5 bases). Germline V gene lookup returns CDR1 SGHRS and CDR2 YFSETQ. CDR3 size: 13 residues. Between the trimmed V and J ends, which lost 5 bases and 4 bases, there was a span of 12 bases. The CDR3 sequence: CASSTRDLYGYTF. In nucleotides, the CDR3 is TGCGCCAGCAGTACGAGGGACCTCTATGGCTACACCTTC. The whole variable domain, remainder taken from reference TRBV5-1 and TRBJ1-2, is KAGVTQTPRYLIKTRGQQVTLSCSPISGHRSVSWYQQTPGQGLQFLFEYFSETQRNKGNFPGRFSGRQFSNSRSEMNVSTLELGDSALYLCASSTRDLYGYTFGSGTRLTVV.

The V and J genes are TRBV25-1 and TRBJ2-6; D call uncertain. The CDR3 has 14 amino acids. Germline assignment: CDR1 MGHDK and CDR2 SYGVNS. Trimming took off 5 bases at V and 0 bases at J, with 5 bases between the two ends. The CDR3 DNA sequence: TGTGCCAGCAGTCGCAGCTCTGGGGCCAACGTCCTGACTTTC. As protein: CASSRSSGANVLTF.

This chain connects TRBV9 to TRBJ2-2; TRBD2 aligns across 11 bases. CDR1 SGDLS and CDR2 YYNGEE come from the germline V gene. The CDR3 sequence is 16 residues long. Unmatched junction bases numbered 1, after V lost 3 bases and J lost 0 bases. CDR3 protein: CASSGSGGANTGELFF. In DNA form, the CDR3 reads TGTGCCAGCAGCGGTAGCGGGGGGGCGAACACCGGGGAGCTGTTTTTT.

V is TRBV18 and J is TRBJ1-6, with 8 nucleotides matching TRBD1. Trimming at V came to 2 bases and at J to 7 bases, leaving 7 bases not matched to a gene. The CDR3 has 16 amino acids. Germline CDR1 KGHSH, CDR2 LQKENI. CDR3 loop: CASSPDIDRGNSPLHF. The CDR3 nucleotides are TGTGCCAGCTCACCAGATATTGACAGGGGCAATTCACCCCTCCACTTT.

Notes on this clone: The same CDR3 is also encoded by other DNA sequences in this sample. The V call is TRBV5-1, the J call TRBJ1-2; D is unclear. Germline CDR1 reads SGHRS; CDR2 reads YFSETQ. V was shortened by 0 bases and J by 3 bases, with 6 bases between the two germline ends. The CDR3 loop spans 13 amino acids. CDR3 protein: CASSLAADYGYTF. Written as DNA, the CDR3 is TGCGCCAGCAGCTTGGCGGCAGACTATGGCTACACCTTC.

This clone was seen only a few times. The chain uses TRBV29-1 and TRBJ1-1; possible D gene TRBD1, 6 bases. Germline assignment: CDR1 SQVTM and CDR2 ANQGSEA. CDR3 length: 14 amino acids. The V gene lost 4 bases and the J gene lost 1 base, with 13 bases spanning the gap. The CDR3 loop is CSVAVQGKNTEAFF. The CDR3 region has the DNA TGCAGCGTTGCCGTACAGGGTAAGAACACTGAAGCTTTCTTT.

V gene TRBV6-5 combines with J gene TRBJ1-5; D unresolved. The CDR3 loop spans 15 amino acids. In germline, CDR1 is MNHEY, CDR2 SVGAGI. V dropped 0 bases and J dropped 5 bases, with 11 bases sitting between them. The DNA for the CDR3 is TGTGCCAGCAGTTACTCGGGGAGCGGGTATCAGCCCCAGCATTTT. Protein product: CASSYSGSGYQPQHF.

This chain uses TRBV7-9 with TRBJ1-1, with TRBD1 matching 7 bases. The trim removed 2 bases at V and 4 bases at J, leaving 4 bases unmatched. Per the germline V gene, CDR1 is SEHNR and CDR2 is FQNEAQ (reference sequence). This CDR3 has 14 residues. As DNA, the CDR3 is TGTGCCAGCAGCTTATATCGACAGGGCACTGAAGCTTTCTTT. Translated, it gives CASSLYRQGTEAFF.

The chain couples TRBV10-2 to TRBJ2-2; TRBD2 agrees at 10 bases. With 7 bases clipped from V and 0 bases from J, the junction kept 5 bases outside the gene matches. Germline V lookup: CDR1 WSHSY, CDR2 SAAADI. The CDR3 is 16 residues long. The DNA for the CDR3 is TGCGCCAGCATGGCTAGCGGGGGATCGAACACCGGGGAGCTGTTTTTT. Its protein product is CASMASGGSNTGELFF.

The chain employs TRBV5-4 and TRBJ2-3; D perhaps matches TRBD2 (5 bases). This CDR3 has 13 amino acids. The ends were cut back, 10 bases at V and 3 bases at J, with 15 bases in the middle. Germline CDR1 is SGHNT and CDR2 is YYREEE (reference sequence). CDR3 amino acids: CAVRDSRTDTQYF. CDR3 DNA: TGTGCCGTACGGGATTCTCGAACAGATACGCAGTATTTT. The full variable domain, in which reference TRBV5-4 and TRBJ2-3 provide the parts outside the CDR3, is ETGVTQSPTHLIKTRGQQVTLRCSSQSGHNTVSWYQQALGQGPQFIFQYYREEENGRGNFPPRFSGLQFPNYSSELNVNALELDDSALYLCAVRDSRTDTQYFGPGTRLTVL.

The chain recombines TRBV20-1 with TRBJ2-4; D not resolved. The CDR3 spans 11 residues. Germline values: CDR1 DFQATT, CDR2 SNEGSKA (reference sequence). The DNA for the CDR3 is TGCAGCCTAGGACGGAAAAACATTCAGTACTTC. Translating gives CSLGRKNIQYF.

This clone appeared a few times. The CDR3 DNA reads as TGTGCCAGCTCACCACCAGTGGGAGGATCCTACGAGCAGTACTTC. It yields the protein CASSPPVGGSYEQYF. V is TRBV18 and J is TRBJ2-7; TRBD2 is a possible D gene (6 bases). The CDR3 is made up of 15 amino acids. The V end lost 0 bases, the J end lost 1 base, and 10 bases lay between the germline ends. CDR1 and CDR2 (germline): KGHSH, LQKENI.

Of note for this clone: Distinct nucleotide sequences in the sample also encode this CDR3. The chain joins TRBV7-9 to TRBJ2-1, with 10 positions matching TRBD2. V shed 5 bases and J 4 bases; nucleotides not matched to a gene: 2. CDR1 SEHNR and CDR2 FQNEAQ come from the germline V gene (reference sequence). CDR3 length: 14 residues. The DNA for the CDR3 is TGTGCCAGCAGCCTTAGCGGGGGGTACAATGAGCAGTTCTTC. It specifies CASSLSGGYNEQFF.

The CDR3 DNA reads as TGTGCCAGCAGTGACACAGGGGGCTGTTTAGAAAAACTGTTTTTT. It translates to CASSDTGGCLEKLFF. The chain has TRBV6-4 and TRBJ1-4; 9 bases map to TRBD1. The CDR3 is 15 residues long. Trimming removed 2 bases from V and 8 bases from J; junction bases left unmatched: 6. In germline, CDR1 is MRHNA, CDR2 SNTAGT.

This clone was counted a single time. The chain employs TRBV6-1 and TRBJ1-5, with D unclear. Germline values: CDR1 MNHNS, CDR2 SASEGT. V was cut by 3 bases and J by 8 bases, with 8 bases left in between. The CDR3 sequence is 12 residues long. The DNA of the CDR3 is TGTGCCAGCAGTGACCCCACGAAGCCCCAGCATTTT. It codes for CASSDPTKPQHF.

V usage is TRBV18 and J usage is TRBJ1-1, with 8 bases aligning to TRBD1. The V gene end was trimmed by 3 bases and the J gene end by 0 bases; junction bases not matched to a gene: 12. Germline lookup yields CDR1 KGHSH and CDR2 LQKENI. The CDR3 loop spans 18 amino acids. The CDR3 DNA reads as TGTGCCAGCTCACCGGGGATACGGACAGGGATCGTGAACACTGAAGCTTTCTTT. Protein product: CASSPGIRTGIVNTEAFF.

This clone was observed a single time. The J gene is TRBJ2-1, the V gene TRBV11-3; the match to TRBD2 covers 8 bases. V was clipped by 5 bases and J by 3 bases; unmatched bases: 3. Germline V gene lookup returns CDR1 SGHNT and CDR2 YENEEA. The CDR3 runs 14 residues. CDR3 sequence (DNA): TGTGCCAGCAGCCGGACTAGCAGCTACAATGAGCAGTTCTTC. Its protein is CASSRTSSYNEQFF.

The chain employs TRBV6-4 and TRBJ1-5; D is undetermined. This CDR3 has 15 residues. In germline, CDR1 is MRHNA, CDR2 SNTAGT. Trimming removed 6 bases from V and 0 bases from J, with 12 bases in between. The CDR3 region has the DNA TGTGCCAGCAGCCCGGAACCTTATAGCAATCAGCCCCAGCATTTT. Encoded protein: CASSPEPYSNQPQHF.

This clone was seen once. The J gene is TRBJ2-6, the V gene TRBV5-8; TRBD1 matches at 7 bases. CDR1 is SGHTS, CDR2 YDEGEE, per germline. The CDR3 sequence is 19 residues long. The ends lost 1 base at V and 0 bases at J; junction bases unmatched: 10. CDR3 amino acids: CASSLFLGQRTSGANVLTF. The CDR3 nucleotides are TGTGCCAGCAGCTTGTTCCTGGGACAGAGAACCTCTGGGGCCAACGTCCTGACTTTC.